Listed here are 7 T cell receptor beta chains from one sample, sequenced in a study of T cells in Graves' hyperthyroidism and ophthalmopathy. Template material for amplifying TCR beta CDR3 regions consisted of RNA transcripts. The TCR CDR3 was amplified in a first-round RT-PCR using the HTBI primer set. TCRdb re-called the multiplex PCR reads with MiXCR, one entry per CDR3 protein. Of some 500,000 distinct CDR3 sequences detected, about 16% appear once; the ten largest clones hold approximately 32%. Specimen: blood. These receptors were obtained from a woman under 40 with Graves' ophthalmopathy.

Notes on this clonotype: This may arise from a read error, as a much more abundant clone is one base away. The CDR3 loop reads CAWGTPGWNTEAFF. In nucleotides, the CDR3 is TGTGCCTGGGGTACTCCAGGATGGAACACTGAAGCTTTCTTT. The genes are TRBV30 and TRBJ1-1; D is uncertain. There are 14 residues in the CDR3. The germline CDR1 and CDR2 sequences are GTSNPN and SVGIG (reference sequence). V was clipped by 5 bases and J by 1 base, with 14 bases between them. The variable domain in full, completed from reference TRBV30 and TRBJ1-1, reads SQTIHQWPATLVQPVGSPLSLECTVEGTSNPNLYWYRQAAGRGLQLLFYSVGIGQISSEVPQNLSASRPQDRQFILSSKKLLLSDSGFYLCAWGTPGWNTEAFFGQGTRLTVV.

The CDR3: CASSQDLGSGANVLTF. CDR3 coding DNA: TGCGCCAGCAGCCAAGATCTGGGGTCCGGGGCCAACGTCCTGACTTTC. The chain carries TRBV4-1 and TRBJ2-6; D not resolved. From germline, CDR1 is MGHRA and CDR2 YSYEKL. The V end was cut by 0 bases, the J end by 4 bases, with 10 bases between. CDR3 length: 16 amino acids.

The chain is built from TRBV29-1 and TRBJ2-2; 8 positions agree with TRBD2. The CDR3 runs 15 residues. J gave up 6 bases and V 5 bases, and 11 bases lay outside the gene matches. Germline CDR1 SQVTM, CDR2 ANQGSEA. The CDR3 spells CSVKEIAGMSGELFF. In DNA, the CDR3 is TGCAGCGTTAAGGAGATAGCGGGGATGTCCGGGGAGCTGTTTTTT.

This clonotype occurred a few times. The rearrangement uses TRBV28 and TRBJ1-6; D unclear. Per germline, CDR1 MDHEN and CDR2 SYDVKM. This CDR3 region has 15 residues. The germline V and J ends were trimmed by 9 bases and 6 bases, with 18 bases remaining between them. The CDR3 DNA reads as TGTGCCAGTAGTACTACGGGAACCCCTAATTCACCCCTCCACTTT. This encodes CASSTTGTPNSPLHF.

The table lists this clonotype with a few counts. The J gene is TRBJ1-4, the V gene TRBV9; TRBD1 agrees at 7 bases. After removal of 0 bases from V and 12 bases from J, the junction contained 2 bases not matched to a gene. Germline lookup yields CDR1 SGDLS and CDR2 YYNGEE. The length of the CDR3 is 12 residues. Written as DNA, the CDR3 is TGTGCCAGCAGCGTAGGACAGGGTCAACTGTTTTTT. This encodes CASSVGQGQLFF.

This chain connects TRBV11-2 to TRBJ2-1; a possible D gene is TRBD2 (5 bases). V dropped 6 bases and J dropped 8 bases, with 17 bases sitting between them. The CDR3 contains 14 residues. Germline CDR1 is SGHAT and CDR2 is FQNNGV. DNA for the CDR3: TGTGCCAGCAGTATTGTAATGGGGAGCGATGAGCAGTTCTTC. It is translated as CASSIVMGSDEQFF. Full variable domain (rest looked up from reference TRBV11-2 and TRBJ2-1): EAGVAQSPRYKIIEKRQSVAFWCNPISGHATLYWYQQILGQGPKLLIQFQNNGVVDDSQLPKDRFSAERLKGVDSTLKIQPAKLEDSAVYLCASSIVMGSDEQFFGPGTRLTVL.

This clonotype was counted between two and nine times. The chain uses TRBV19 and TRBJ1-2; 8 bases are shared with TRBD1. Trimming cost V 4 bases and J 1 base; bases outside gene matches: 8. The CDR3 length is 16 residues. Germline V lookup: CDR1 LNHDA, CDR2 SQIVND (reference sequence). In nucleotides, the CDR3 is TGTGCCAGTAGTAAGCCGGGACAGGCCAGTAACTATGGCTACACCTTC. Its protein is CASSKPGQASNYGYTF.